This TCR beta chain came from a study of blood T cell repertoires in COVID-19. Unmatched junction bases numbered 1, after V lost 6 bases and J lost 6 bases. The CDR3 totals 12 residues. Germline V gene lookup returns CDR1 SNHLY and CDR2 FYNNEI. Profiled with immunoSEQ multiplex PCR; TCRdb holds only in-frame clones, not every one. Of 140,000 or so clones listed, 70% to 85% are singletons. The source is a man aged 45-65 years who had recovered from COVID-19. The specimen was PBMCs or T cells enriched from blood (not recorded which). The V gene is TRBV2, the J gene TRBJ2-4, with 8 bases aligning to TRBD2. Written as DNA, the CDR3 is TGTGCCAGCAGGGCGGGGGGAAACATTCAGTACTTC. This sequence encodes CASRAGGNIQYF.